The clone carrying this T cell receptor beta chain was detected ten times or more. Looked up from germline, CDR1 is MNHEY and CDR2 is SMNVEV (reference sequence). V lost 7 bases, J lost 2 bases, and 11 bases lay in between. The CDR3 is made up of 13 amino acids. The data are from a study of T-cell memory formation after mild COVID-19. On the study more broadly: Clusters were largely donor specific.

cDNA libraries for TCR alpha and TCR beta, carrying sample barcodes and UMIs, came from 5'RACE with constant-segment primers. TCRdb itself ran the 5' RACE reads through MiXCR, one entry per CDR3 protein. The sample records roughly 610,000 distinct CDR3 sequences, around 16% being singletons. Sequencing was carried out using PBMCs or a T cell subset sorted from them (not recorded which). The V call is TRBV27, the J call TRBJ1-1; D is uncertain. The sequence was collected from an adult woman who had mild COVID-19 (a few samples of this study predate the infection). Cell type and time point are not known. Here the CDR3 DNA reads TGTGCCAGCAAACGGTACCCTAACACTGAAGCTTTCTTT. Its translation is CASKRYPNTEAFF.